Listed here are 15 T cell receptor beta chains from one sample, sequenced in a study of shared clonotypes between healthy human individuals. Profiling relied on immunoSEQ multiplex PCR, and the TCRdb table lists in-frame clones only, not all of them. In the table there are around 550,000 clones, roughly 95% of which are singletons. Sequencing used naive CD4+ T cells sorted from blood. The subset denotes: CD45RA+ positively selected. These receptors originate from a woman younger than 45 in good health.

V and J are TRBV28 and TRBJ2-1; 11 bases map to TRBD2. Germline V gene data show CDR1 as MDHEN and CDR2 as SYDVKM. The V and J ends lost 5 bases and 9 bases, in that order; junction bases with no gene match: 12. The CDR3 covers 16 residues. The CDR3 coding sequence is TGTGCCAGCAGTCCAGAACCTGCTAGCGGGAGGTTTGAGCAGTTCTTC. This translates into CASSPEPASGRFEQFF.

This rearrangement joins TRBV27 to TRBJ1-1, with TRBD1 matching over 9 bases. The V gene end was trimmed by 7 bases and the J gene end by 1 base; junction bases not matched to a gene: 7. Germline V gene sequence: CDR1 MNHEY, CDR2 SMNVEV (reference sequence). The CDR3 contains 15 residues. CDR3 DNA sequence: TGTGCCAGCACCCCCCGGACAGGGGCGAACACTGAAGCTTTCTTT. It specifies CASTPRTGANTEAFF.

The chain uses TRBV7-9 and TRBJ1-6, with 7 bases fitting TRBD1. The V and J ends lost 3 bases and 10 bases, in that order; junction bases with no gene match: 6. Germline V lookup: CDR1 SEHNR, CDR2 FQNEAQ (reference sequence). The CDR3 runs to 14 residues. Here the CDR3 reads CASSLEGAGSPLHF. CDR3 nucleotides: TGTGCCAGCAGCTTGGAGGGGGCGGGATCACCCCTCCACTTT. Full variable domain (remainder filled in from reference TRBV7-9 and TRBJ1-6): DTGVSQNPRHKITKRGQNVTFRCDPISEHNRLYWYRQTLGQGPEFLTYFQNEAQLEKSRLLSDRFSAERPKGSFSTLEIQRTEQGDSAMYLCASSLEGAGSPLHFGNGTRLTVT.

The chain couples TRBV7-3 to TRBJ2-2; perhaps D is TRBD1 or TRBD2 (5 bases each). This CDR3 spans 14 amino acids. V lost 1 base, J lost 7 bases, and 10 bases lay in between. Germline loops: CDR1 SGHTA, CDR2 FQGTGA. In nucleotides, the CDR3 is TGTGCCAGCAGCTTAAGTGCGAGGGGCGGGGAGCTGTTTTTT. This gives the protein CASSLSARGGELFF.

The chain combines TRBV18 with TRBJ2-1; TRBD1 matches 8 bases. The germline CDR1 and CDR2 sequences are KGHSH and LQKENI. With 3 bases clipped from V and 8 bases from J, the junction kept 6 bases outside the gene matches. CDR3 size: 14 residues. The CDR3 reads CASSPQGAQDEQFF. CDR3 in DNA: TGTGCCAGCTCACCGCAGGGGGCGCAGGATGAGCAGTTCTTC. Variable domain in full (rest from reference TRBV18 and TRBJ2-1): NAGVMQNPRHLVRRRGQEARLRCSPMKGHSHVYWYRQLPEEGLKFMVYLQKENIIDESGMPKERFSAEFPKEGPSILRIQQVVRGDSAAYFCASSPQGAQDEQFFGPGTRLTVL.

CDR3 sequence reads: CASSLEDSNYGYTF. The CDR3 bases are TGCGCCAGCAGCTTGGAGGACAGTAACTATGGCTACACCTTC. The V call is TRBV5-1, the J call TRBJ1-2; D perhaps matches TRBD1 (6 bases). CDR1 and CDR2 (germline): SGHRS, YFSETQ. The CDR3 covers 14 residues. The V gene lost 0 bases and the J gene lost 1 base, with 7 bases spanning the gap.

The genes are TRBV5-1 and TRBJ1-5; a weak D match, TRBD1 (5 bases). CDR1 is SGHRS and CDR2 is YFSETQ in the germline V gene. V shed 2 bases and J shed 7 bases, with 13 bases lying between them. CDR3 length: 14 amino acids. DNA of the CDR3: TGCGCCAGCAGCTTAGGCAGGGTGGGGCAGCCCCAGCATTTT. This gives the protein CASSLGRVGQPQHF.

This chain joins TRBV27 and TRBJ2-5, with D maybe TRBD1 (6 bases). V lost 3 bases and J lost 5, with 16 bases in between. Germline V gives CDR1 MNHEY, CDR2 SMNVEV (reference sequence). The CDR3 is 15 residues long. CDR3 region: CASSFGARGIETQYF. The CDR3, as DNA: TGTGCCAGCAGTTTTGGGGCCAGGGGAATCGAGACCCAGTACTTC.

V and J are TRBV4-1 and TRBJ2-3; TRBD1 might be the D (7 bases). CDR3 length: 17 residues. Germline-derived CDR1 and CDR2 are MGHRA and YSYEKL. V was trimmed by 2 bases and J by 3 bases, leaving 18 bases between them. CDR3 sequence (DNA): TGCGCCAGCAGCCAACCTAGCAGGGGGGCTGAAACAGATACGCAGTATTTT. It specifies CASSQPSRGAETDTQYF.

The chain employs TRBV7-6 and TRBJ2-1; D is perhaps TRBD1 (5 bases). CDR1 SGHVS and CDR2 FNYEAQ come from the germline V gene. Trimming removed 0 bases from V and 4 bases from J, with 7 bases in between. The length of the CDR3 is 14 residues. CDR3 sequence reads: CASSLARTYNEQFF. The CDR3 DNA is TGTGCCAGCAGCTTAGCGCGGACATACAATGAGCAGTTCTTC.

The chain is built from TRBV18 and TRBJ2-5, with 8 nucleotides matching TRBD1. Germline V CDR1 and CDR2: KGHSH, LQKENI. The trim removed 3 bases at V and 4 bases at J, leaving 10 bases unmatched. CDR3 length: 16 residues. The CDR3 is CASSPGNTQGAETQYF. CDR3 in DNA: TGTGCCAGCTCACCGGGGAACACCCAGGGGGCAGAGACCCAGTACTTC.

The gene calls are TRBV6-6 and TRBJ2-7, with D unclear. The V gene lost 6 bases and the J gene lost 7 bases, with 10 bases spanning the gap. CDR3 length equals 11 residues. CDR1 and CDR2 from the germline V gene are MNHNY and SVGAGI (reference sequence). The DNA for the CDR3 is TGTGCCAGCAGCCACAAGCGTGAGCAGTACTTC. Protein sequence: CASSHKREQYF.

The V and J genes are TRBV18 and TRBJ2-7; maybe TRBD2 (6 bases). CDR1 and CDR2 from the germline V gene are KGHSH and LQKENI. This CDR3 has 17 amino acids. Trimming took 3 bases from V and 4 from J, leaving 22 bases between them. CDR3 residues: CASSPSSVASGVYEQYF. CDR3 nucleotides: TGTGCCAGCTCACCGTCCTCCGTGGCGTCGGGAGTATACGAGCAGTACTTC.

The chain employs TRBV29-1 and TRBJ1-1, with D uncertain. With 7 bases removed from V and 0 bases from J, the gap between germline ends came to 12 bases. This CDR3 has 13 residues. CDR1 is SQVTM and CDR2 is ANQGSEA in the germline V gene. The CDR3 nucleotides are TGCAGCGCCGTCAGGCAGTTGAACACTGAAGCTTTCTTT. It encodes CSAVRQLNTEAFF.

V and J are TRBV5-1 and TRBJ1-5; TRBD1 aligns across 7 bases. The V and J ends lost 3 bases and 0 bases, in that order; junction bases with no gene match: 3. The CDR3 spans 15 residues. Germline CDR1 is SGHRS and CDR2 is YFSETQ. The CDR3 spells CASSWGTDSNQPQHF. CDR3 DNA sequence: TGCGCCAGCAGCTGGGGGACAGATAGCAATCAGCCCCAGCATTTT.